What follows are 5 T cell receptor beta chains derived from one specimen sequenced in a study of regulatory T cells in long-lasting Graves disease (dated by TCRdb to the early 2020s). The sample's time point, from its label and the paper: persistent/refractory GD, antithyroid drugs over 5 years with positive TRAb. For both TCR sequencing and RNA sequencing, RNA was extracted from PBMCs using TRIzol. Libraries were prepared through multiplex PCR. TCRdb shows the sequencer as Illumina HiSeq 4000. CDR3 regions were amplified by Arm-PCR with iRepertoire HTBI primers to construct TCR beta libraries. TCRdb passed the public sequencing reads through fastp at Q25 and MiXCR, retaining productive beta sequences. All rows with the same CDR3 protein become a single entry with the most common DNA and genes. The sample table shows approximately 690,000 distinct CDR3 sequences, and around 30% are seen once. 35% to 55% of the sample belongs to the ten largest clones.

The specimen comprised peripheral blood mononuclear cells (PBMCs), sampled when the disease was refractory, from a patient treated with antithyroid drugs. The receptors shown here come from a female donor with Graves disease.

This clonotype was counted between two and nine times. The rearrangement joins TRBV12-3 or TRBV12-4 to TRBJ1-2; 8 bases fit TRBD1. J lost 1 base, V lost 3 bases, and 4 bases had no gene match. There are 15 residues in the CDR3. CDR3 sequence: CASSLAGGINYGYTF. In DNA, the CDR3 is TGTGCCAGCAGTTTGGCAGGGGGCATTAACTATGGCTACACCTTC.

The sample holds a few counts of this clonotype. The chain employs TRBV29-1 and TRBJ1-5; tentatively, D is TRBD1 (6 bases). The V and J ends lost 3 bases and 7 bases respectively, with 13 bases between them. This CDR3 contains 13 residues. Germline V lookup: CDR1 SQVTM, CDR2 ANQGSEA. CDR3 protein: CSVDLGGGQPQHF. CDR3 nucleotide sequence: TGCAGCGTTGATTTAGGGGGAGGGCAGCCCCAGCATTTT.

Regarding this clonotype: A single base separates this from a much larger clone, so it may be a read error. J is TRBJ2-7 and V is TRBV12-3 or TRBV12-4; maybe TRBD1 (5 bases). The CDR3 spans 18 residues. Here the CDR3 reads CASTDAGRAPRSSYEQCF. Written as DNA, the CDR3 is TGTGCCAGCACTGATGCAGGGCGCGCACCCAGGAGCTCCTACGAGCAGTGCTTC.

This clonotype has only a few counts. This chain links TRBV6-1 with TRBJ2-7; D may correspond to TRBD1 or TRBD2 (5 bases each). There are 16 residues in the CDR3. From germline, CDR1 is MNHNS and CDR2 SASEGT. V lost 6 bases to trimming and J lost 1 base, with 19 bases between them. The CDR3 loop reads CASRATGLVTSYEQYF. The DNA of the CDR3 is TGTGCCAGCAGGGCTACAGGACTCGTCACGTCCTACGAGCAGTACTTC.

Remarks on this clonotype: A much larger clone is a single base away; this may be a read error. The genes are TRBV2 and TRBJ2-7; TRBD1 aligns across 9 bases. There are 14 residues in the CDR3. CDR1 SNHLY and CDR2 FYNNEI come from the germline V gene. CDR3 nucleotides: TGTGTCAGCAATGCCGGGACAGGGATCTACGAGCAGTACTTC. Residues: CVSNAGTGIYEQYF.